These 6 T cell receptor beta chains were all obtained from the same sample, sequenced in a study of T cells after yellow fever vaccination. TCRdb re-derived calls from the 5' RACE reads in MiXCR, one entry per CDR3 protein. The top ten clones hold roughly 3.3% of a sample with some 260,000 distinct CDR3 sequences, approximately 5.2% of them seen once. Sequencing was performed on CD4+ T cells sorted from PBMCs, taken on the day of the yellow fever booster vaccination. These receptors were collected from a man in his late teens or twenties who received the YFV17D yellow fever vaccine.

This clonotype was observed a handful of times. The chain joins TRBV12-3 or TRBV12-4 to TRBJ2-3, with no clear D. V was shortened by 6 bases and J by 0 bases, with 16 bases between the two germline ends. The CDR3 sequence is 16 residues long. CDR3 region: CASSTQSLASTDTQYF. The CDR3 DNA is TGTGCCAGCAGCACCCAGTCGCTCGCTAGCACAGATACGCAGTATTTT.

A note on this clonotype: This may be a read error, as it is one base from a much larger clone. The chain links TRBV9 to TRBJ2-7; D remains unclear. The CDR3 has 15 amino acids. The germline V gene encodes CDR1 SGDLS and CDR2 YYNGEE. The DNA for the CDR3 is TGTGCCAGCAGCGCTAAGTCGGCTTTCTCCTACGAGGAGTACTTC. Translated: CASSAKSAFSYEEYF. The whole variable domain, filled in from reference TRBV9 and TRBJ2-7, reads DSGVTQTPKHLITATGQRVTLRCSPRSGDLSVYWYQQSLDQGLQFLIQYYNGEERAKGNILERFSAQQFPDLHSELNLSSLELGDSALYFCASSAKSAFSYEEYFGPGTRLTVT.

The chain links TRBV3-1 to TRBJ2-3; weak D call: TRBD2 (6 bases). Germline V CDR1 and CDR2: LGHDT, YNNKEL (reference sequence). V shed 4 bases and J shed 1 base, with 15 bases lying between them. The CDR3 contains 16 residues. Written as DNA, the CDR3 is TGTGCCAGCAGCCTCAGAGGTCCTAGCGGCACAGATACGCAGTATTTT. Amino acids: CASSLRGPSGTDTQYF.

In this sample, this clonotype turned up a few times. J is TRBJ2-4 and V is TRBV30; D perhaps matches TRBD2 (6 bases). Per germline, CDR1 GTSNPN and CDR2 SVGIG (reference sequence). CDR3 length: 16 residues. V gave up 0 bases and J gave up 0 bases, with 12 bases separating them. The CDR3 DNA reads as TGTGCCTGGAGTGTACTCTGGAGGGGAGCCAAAAACATTCAGTACTTC. It is translated as CAWSVLWRGAKNIQYF.

In this sample, this clonotype turned up a few times. CDR3 residues: CSAPQGANSYEQYF. The CDR3, as DNA: TGCAGTGCCCCCCAGGGGGCTAATTCCTACGAGCAGTACTTC. The rearrangement joins TRBV20-1 to TRBJ2-7; TRBD1 agrees at 8 bases. The CDR3 runs 14 residues. Germline-derived CDR1 and CDR2 are DFQATT and SNEGSKA (reference sequence). V gave up 6 bases and J gave up 1 base; unmatched junction bases: 8.

The gene calls are TRBV7-2 and TRBJ2-6; D possibly uses TRBD1 or TRBD2 (5 bases each). This CDR3 has 16 residues. Germline CDR1 and CDR2: SGHTA and FQGNSA. V was clipped by 1 base and J by 3 bases, with 10 bases between them. CDR3 loop: CASSLGWGIGANVLTF. In DNA form, the CDR3 reads TGTGCCAGCAGCTTAGGTTGGGGGATTGGGGCCAACGTCCTGACTTTC.